The 15 T cell receptor delta chains in this list originate from one sample, sequenced in a study of γδ T cells in repeated Plasmodium falciparum infection. Bulk repertoires came from Vgamma9/Vdelta2+ or Vdelta2-negative gammadelta T cells flow-sorted from PBMC. TCRdb made new clone calls on the multiplex PCR reads using CATT. The data show 53,000 or so delta-chain clones, with approximately 1.8% seen just once and approximately 25% held by the top ten. Sequencing was done on a sample of gamma-delta T cells from blood. The source is a pool of human donors (malaria-infected and uninfected, not separated).

In its sample, this clone was seen many times. The likely explanation is a read error, given a far larger clone one base away. Other DNA sequences of this sample code for an identical CDR3. The V gene is TRDV1, the J gene TRDJ1, with D perhaps assigned TRDD2 or TRDD3 (5 bases each). The J gene was missing in TCRdb and was found by matching the end of the DNA to germline. This CDR3 spans 22 amino acids. Trimming took off 3 bases at V and 0 bases at J, with 32 bases between the two ends. Germline lookup yields CDR1 TSWWSYY and CDR2 QGS. The DNA for the CDR3 is TGTGCTCTTGGGGACCCTTGGCCCCACCTTCTACGTACCGGGGAGTACACCGATAAACTCATCTTT. Its translation: CALGDPWPHLLRTGEYTDKLIF.

Only a few counts were recorded for this clone. A read error likely explains this, since a far larger clone differs by one base. Other DNA sequences in this specimen translate into the identical CDR3. V is TRDV1 and J is TRDJ1; 9 bases fit TRDD3. TCRdb carries no J gene annotation; the J gene was assigned here by matching the DNA with germline. The germline V gene has CDR1 TSWWSYY and CDR2 QGS. This CDR3 spans 26 amino acids. J gave up 2 bases and V 2 bases, and 36 bases lay outside the gene matches. The CDR3 loop is CALGESRPSLSDWGTPFYILTDKLIF. CDR3 nucleotide sequence: TGTGCTCTTGGGGAATCGCGGCCTTCCTTATCCGACTGGGGGACTCCTTTTTACATTTTGACCGATAAACTCATCTTT.

In its sample, this clone was seen many times. This sample includes further DNA sequences coding for the same CDR3. This chain joins TRDV1 and TRDJ1, with TRDD2 matching over 8 bases. Per the germline V gene, CDR1 is TSWWSYY and CDR2 is QGS. This CDR3 has 16 amino acids. The trim removed 1 base at V and 8 bases at J, leaving 12 bases unmatched. CDR3 region: CALGEPSYEAGEKLIF. The CDR3 DNA follows: TGTGCTCTTGGGGAACCTTCCTACGAGGCTGGGGAAAAACTCATCTTT.

CDR3 in amino acids: CALGERRGLWEYTDKLIF. CDR3 DNA sequence: TGTGCTCTTGGGGAACGTCGGGGGCTATGGGAGTACACCGATAAACTCATCTTT. The chain carries TRDV1 and TRDJ1; maybe TRDD3 (5 bases). No J segment appears in TCRdb, so it was assigned here by matching the sequence to germline. Germline V gives CDR1 TSWWSYY, CDR2 QGS. The V gene lost 1 base and the J gene lost 0 bases, with 18 bases spanning the gap. CDR3 length: 18 residues.

With respect to this clone: The protein given by TCRdb reflects a much larger clone and differs at residue 10 from this DNA's translation, likely from a read error; the protein shown is the DNA's translation. The genes are TRDV1 and TRDJ1; 7 bases map to TRDD3. The J gene was not available in TCRdb and was assigned here by matching the DNA to germline segments. V gave up 2 bases and J gave up 10 bases; unmatched junction bases: 7. Germline CDR1 and CDR2: TSWWSYY and QGS. The CDR3 consists of 13 residues. CDR3 residues: CALGEYVWGVLIF. In nucleotides, the CDR3 is TGTGCTCTTGGGGAATACGTCTGGGGGGTACTCATCTTT.

The sample holds many counts of this clone. This likely reflects a read error, since a far larger clone is one base away. The same CDR3 is also encoded by other DNA sequences in this sample. The rearrangement links TRDV1 to TRDJ1; 7 positions match TRDD3. The CDR3 has 22 amino acids. The V and J ends lost 4 bases and 0 bases, in that order; junction bases with no gene match: 26. The V gene's germline CDR1 is TSWWSYY and CDR2 QGS. CDR3 in amino acids: CALGAPIHRVPYWGKYTDKLIF. As DNA, the CDR3 is TGTGCTCTTGGGGCTCCTATCCACCGAGTCCCGTACTGGGGAAAGTACACCGATAAACTCATCTTT.

The sample holds a few counts of this clone. The translation of this DNA and the TCRdb protein of a much larger clone differ at residues 6 and 12, probably owing to a read error; the protein shown here is translated from the DNA. This chain uses TRDV2 with TRDJ1; D not resolved. Trimming took 1 base from V and 4 from J, leaving 30 bases between them. Germline V gene lookup returns CDR1 GEAIGNYY and CDR2 EKD. The CDR3 runs to 20 residues. CDR3 bases: TGTGCCTGTGACACAGCCGCTCCAATCCGCGATGCAAGGCGCGGCGATAAACTCATCTTT. This translates into CACDTAAPIRDARRGDKLIF.

As for this clone: The protein held in TCRdb is that of a much larger clone and does not match this DNA's translation at residue 17, likely because of a read error; the protein shown is translated from the DNA. V gene TRDV1 combines with J gene TRDJ1; TRDD3 might be the D (5 bases). The V gene's germline CDR1 is TSWWSYY and CDR2 QGS. V was cut by 3 bases and J by 3 bases, with 35 bases left in between. The CDR3 length is 22 residues. The CDR3 is CALGDPWPHLLRTGEYSDKLIF. In nucleotides, the CDR3 is TGTGCTCTTGGGGACCCTTGGCCCCATCTTCTACGTACCGGGGAGTACTCCGATAAACTCATCTTT.

Concerning this clone: The protein that TCRdb holds for this DNA derives from a much larger clone and differs from the translated DNA at residue 8, which likely indicates a read error; the protein shown here is translated from the DNA. At the DNA level, this CDR3 is encoded by other sequences in the same sample as well. The chain carries TRDV1 and TRDJ2, with 12 bases identical to TRDD3. Here the J gene was assigned by germline matching of the DNA, as TCRdb has none. V lost 4 bases to trimming and J lost 4 bases; unmatched junction nucleotides: 31. This CDR3 has 25 residues. The germline V gene has CDR1 TSWWSYY and CDR2 QGS. Here the CDR3 reads CALGATSLTSTPLYWGIQGTAQLFF. The DNA for the CDR3 is TGTGCTCTTGGGGCCACATCCCTTACCTCTACACCTTTGTACTGGGGGATACAGGGGACAGCACAACTCTTCTTT.

A note on this clone: The likely explanation is a read error, given a far larger clone one base away. This specimen includes other DNA sequences encoding the same CDR3. V usage is TRAV38-2/DV8 and J usage is TRDJ1; tentatively, D is TRDD2 (8 bases). Germline values: CDR1 TSESDYY, CDR2 QEAYKQQN. This CDR3 is built from 23 residues. CDR3 amino acids: CAYRSYFLRMSGGPRKRTDKLIF. The CDR3, as DNA: TGTGCTTATAGGAGTTACTTCCTACGGATGAGTGGGGGACCCCGTAAGAGAACCGATAAACTTATCTTT.

As concerns this clone: It is likely a read error: a sequence one base away is far more abundant. Within the sample, other DNA sequences also encode this same CDR3. No call exists for the J gene, whereas the V gene is TRDV2; the table's D call TRDD3 went unverified against the DNA. The CDR3 contains 16 residues. Germline assignment: CDR1 GEAIGNYY and CDR2 EKD. CDR3 in amino acids: CACDLLGDRYTDKLIF. As DNA, the CDR3 is TGTGCCTGTGACTTACTGGGGGATAGGTACACCGATAAACTTATCTTT.

This clone was picked up a small number of times. This DNA's translation differs at residue 12 from TCRdb's protein, which comes from a much larger clone; a read error is likely, and the protein shown is translated from the DNA. The CDR3 region has the DNA TGTGCCTTCGTTGTTCCGGAGCACACCGATAAACCCATCTTT. Protein sequence: CAFVVPEHTDKPIF. The J gene was not called, though the V gene is TRDV3. The length of the CDR3 is 14 residues. Germline V gene sequence: CDR1 TVYSNPD, CDR2 GDNSRS (reference sequence).

This clone turned up a few times. The translation of this DNA and the TCRdb protein of a much larger clone differ at residue 11, probably owing to a read error; the protein shown here is translated from the DNA. The gene calls are TRDV1 and TRDJ1; the match to TRDD2 covers 8 bases. The J gene was missing in TCRdb and was found by matching the end of the DNA to germline. CDR1 and CDR2 (germline): TSWWSYY, QGS. The V gene end was trimmed by 6 bases and the J gene end by 0 bases; junction bases not matched to a gene: 24. CDR3 length: 21 residues. CDR3 sequence: CALGFLPLSYRGLRYTDKLIF. The CDR3 bases are TGTGCTCTTGGCTTCCTACCCCTGTCGTACCGGGGGCTCCGGTACACCGATAAACTCATCTTT.

This clone was observed a handful of times. The protein TCRdb gives is from a much larger clone and does not agree with this DNA's translation at residue 5, likely a read error; the protein shown here comes from the DNA. The chain links TRDV2 to TRDJ1; D gene unclear. The J gene is absent in TCRdb and was assigned here via DNA matching to germline. The germline V and J ends were trimmed by 2 bases and 0 bases, with 12 bases remaining between them. The germline V gene has CDR1 GEAIGNYY and CDR2 EKD. CDR3 size: 15 residues. CDR3 residues: CACDIVQRNTDKLIF. CDR3 DNA: TGTGCCTGTGACATCGTCCAGCGTAACACCGATAAACTCATCTTT.

This clone turned up a few times. The protein held in TCRdb is that of a much larger clone and does not match this DNA's translation at residue 6, likely because of a read error; the protein shown is translated from the DNA. The chain employs TRDV1 and TRDJ1, with 9 bases aligning to TRDD2. As TCRdb names no J gene, one was assigned here on the basis of a DNA match to germline. Germline lookup yields CDR1 TSWWSYY and CDR2 QGS. Trimming at V came to 4 bases and at J to 0 bases, leaving 24 bases not matched to a gene. There are 22 residues in the CDR3. Here the CDR3 reads CALGGSAFLRNWGWRYTDKLIF. In nucleotides, the CDR3 is TGTGCTCTTGGGGGTTCCGCCTTCCTACGAAACTGGGGATGGAGGTACACCGATAAACTCATCTTT.